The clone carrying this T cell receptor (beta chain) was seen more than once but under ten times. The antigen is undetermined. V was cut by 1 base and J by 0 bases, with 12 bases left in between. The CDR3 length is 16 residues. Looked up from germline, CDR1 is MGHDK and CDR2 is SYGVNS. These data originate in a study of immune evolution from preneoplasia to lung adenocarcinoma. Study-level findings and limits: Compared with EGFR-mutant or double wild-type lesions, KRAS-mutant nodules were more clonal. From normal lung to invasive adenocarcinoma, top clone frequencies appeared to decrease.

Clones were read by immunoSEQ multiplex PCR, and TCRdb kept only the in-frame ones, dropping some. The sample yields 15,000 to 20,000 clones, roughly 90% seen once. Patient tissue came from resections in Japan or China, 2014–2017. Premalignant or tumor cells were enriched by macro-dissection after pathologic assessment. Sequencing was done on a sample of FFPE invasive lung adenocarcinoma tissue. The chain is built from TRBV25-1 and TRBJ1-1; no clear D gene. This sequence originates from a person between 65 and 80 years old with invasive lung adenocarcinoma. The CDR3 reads CASSESERGMNTEAFF. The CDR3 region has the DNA TGTGCCAGCAGTGAATCTGAAAGAGGGATGAACACTGAAGCTTTCTTT.